These 8 T cell receptor beta chains were all obtained from the same sample, sequenced in a study of technical replicates of blood from a handful of donors. This table comes from immunoSEQ multiplex PCR, and its TCRdb copy is limited to in-frame clones, with some not included. The sample holds about 80,000 clones; about 91% are singletons and the top ten take 0.39%. Sequenced: T cells isolated from PBMCs. The receptor set was obtained from a human donor in good health.

This rearrangement joins TRBV4-1 to TRBJ2-5; TRBD2 matches 7 bases. This CDR3 contains 14 residues. Germline V gene lookup returns CDR1 MGHRA and CDR2 YSYEKL. V shed 1 base and J 7 bases; nucleotides not matched to a gene: 6. The CDR3 bases are TGCGCCAGCAGCCAAGCGGGGGGAGCAGGGACCCAGTACTTC. Translated, it gives CASSQAGGAGTQYF.

V usage is TRBV7-8 and J usage is TRBJ1-2, with no clear D. CDR3 length equals 14 residues. Germline values: CDR1 SGHVS, CDR2 FQNEAQ. V lost 2 bases, J lost 4 bases, and 11 bases lay in between. The CDR3 is CASSLIRRGYGYTF. The CDR3 coding sequence is TGTGCCAGCAGCTTAATTAGGAGAGGCTATGGCTACACCTTC.

This chain links TRBV5-1 with TRBJ1-1, with TRBD1 identical over 8 bases. Germline V gives CDR1 SGHRS, CDR2 YFSETQ. Trimming removed 8 bases from V and 4 bases from J; junction bases left unmatched: 1. The CDR3 loop spans 11 amino acids. The chain's CDR3 is CASTGGTEAFF. CDR3 DNA sequence: TGCGCCAGTACAGGGGGCACTGAAGCTTTCTTT.

The CDR3 loop is CASSQWAETGDYNEQFF. Here the CDR3 DNA reads TGTGCCAGCAGCCAATGGGCTGAGACAGGAGATTACAATGAGCAGTTCTTC. This chain connects TRBV9 to TRBJ2-1; tentative D call: TRBD1 (6 bases). The CDR3 is 17 residues long. Germline V gene sequence: CDR1 SGDLS, CDR2 YYNGEE. The V gene lost 4 bases and the J gene lost 4 bases, with 21 bases spanning the gap.

This chain uses TRBV5-6 with TRBJ2-3; the D gene is possibly TRBD1 (6 bases). Germline loops: CDR1 SGHDT, CDR2 YYEEEE. This CDR3 region has 15 residues. Trimming cost V 4 bases and J 1 base, with 13 bases left between them. In nucleotides, the CDR3 is TGTGCCAGCAGCATAACAGGGAGCGGCACAGATACGCAGTATTTT. Translated, it gives CASSITGSGTDTQYF.

The V gene is TRBV12-5, the J gene TRBJ1-5; a weak D match, TRBD1 (5 bases). The CDR3 sequence is 16 residues long. The germline CDR1 and CDR2 sequences are LGHNT and FRNRAP. Trimming shortened V by 0 bases and J by 7 bases, and 16 bases separated the two germline ends. The CDR3: CASGLVLGRVGQPQHF. The DNA for the CDR3 is TGTGCTAGTGGTTTGGTACTGGGCAGGGTGGGACAGCCCCAGCATTTT.

The V and J genes are TRBV6-5 and TRBJ2-7; D call uncertain. The CDR3 loop spans 13 amino acids. V gave up 2 bases and J gave up 3 bases, with 8 bases separating them. Per germline, CDR1 MNHEY and CDR2 SVGAGI. CDR3 sequence reads: CASSYGAVYEQYF. The CDR3 coding sequence is TGTGCCAGCAGTTACGGTGCGGTCTACGAGCAGTACTTC.

The chain recombines TRBV10-3 with TRBJ2-1; tentative D call: TRBD2 (5 bases). Germline-derived CDR1 and CDR2 are ENHRY and SYGVKD. The V and J ends lost 10 bases and 5 bases respectively, with 24 bases between them. The CDR3 sequence is 16 residues long. CDR3 nucleotides: TGTGCCACCCGAAACGCTAACGGGATACCTAACAATGAGCAGTTCTTC. Protein product: CATRNANGIPNNEQFF.